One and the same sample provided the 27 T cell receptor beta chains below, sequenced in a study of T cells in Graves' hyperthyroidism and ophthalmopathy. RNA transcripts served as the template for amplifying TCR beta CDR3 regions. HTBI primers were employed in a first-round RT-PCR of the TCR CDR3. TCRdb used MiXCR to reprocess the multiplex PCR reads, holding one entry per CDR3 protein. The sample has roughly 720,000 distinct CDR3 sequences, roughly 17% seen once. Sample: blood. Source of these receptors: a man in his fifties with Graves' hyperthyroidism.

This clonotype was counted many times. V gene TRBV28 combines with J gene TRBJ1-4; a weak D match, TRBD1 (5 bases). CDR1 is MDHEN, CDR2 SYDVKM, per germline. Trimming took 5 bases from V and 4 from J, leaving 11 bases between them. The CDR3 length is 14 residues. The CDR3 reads CASSNGGYNEKLFF. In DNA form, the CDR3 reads TGTGCCAGCAGTAACGGGGGGTATAATGAAAAACTGTTTTTT.

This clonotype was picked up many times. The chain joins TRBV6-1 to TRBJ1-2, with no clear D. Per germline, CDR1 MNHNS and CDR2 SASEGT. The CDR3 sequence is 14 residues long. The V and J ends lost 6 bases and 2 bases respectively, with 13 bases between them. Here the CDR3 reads CASSYDGKNYGYTF. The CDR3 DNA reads TGTGCCAGCAGCTACGATGGGAAGAACTATGGCTACACCTTC.

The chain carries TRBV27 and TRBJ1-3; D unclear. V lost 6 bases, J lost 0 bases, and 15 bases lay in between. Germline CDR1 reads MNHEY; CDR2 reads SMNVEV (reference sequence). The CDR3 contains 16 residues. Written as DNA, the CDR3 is TGTGCCAGCAGCCCAACGACGGAAAGCTCTGGAAACACCATATATTTT. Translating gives CASSPTTESSGNTIYF.

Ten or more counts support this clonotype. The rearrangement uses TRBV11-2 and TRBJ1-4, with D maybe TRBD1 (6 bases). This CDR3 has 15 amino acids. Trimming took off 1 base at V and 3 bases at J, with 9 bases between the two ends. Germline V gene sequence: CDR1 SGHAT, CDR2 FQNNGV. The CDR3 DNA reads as TGTGCCAGCAGCTTAGGGGGGGCAGCTAATGAAAAACTGTTTTTT. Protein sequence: CASSLGGAANEKLFF.

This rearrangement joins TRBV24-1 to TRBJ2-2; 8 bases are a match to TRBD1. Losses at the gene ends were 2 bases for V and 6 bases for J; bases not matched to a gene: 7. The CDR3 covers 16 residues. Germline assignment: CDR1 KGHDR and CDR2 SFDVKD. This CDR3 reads CATSDYGDRGPGELFF. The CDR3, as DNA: TGTGCCACCAGTGATTATGGAGACAGGGGTCCCGGGGAGCTGTTTTTT.

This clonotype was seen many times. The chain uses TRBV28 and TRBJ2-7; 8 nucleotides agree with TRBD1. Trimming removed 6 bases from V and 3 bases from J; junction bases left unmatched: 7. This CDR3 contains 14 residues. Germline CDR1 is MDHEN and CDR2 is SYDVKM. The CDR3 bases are TGTGCCAGCAGCCCACTGGACAGGGACTACGAGCAGTACTTC. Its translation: CASSPLDRDYEQYF.

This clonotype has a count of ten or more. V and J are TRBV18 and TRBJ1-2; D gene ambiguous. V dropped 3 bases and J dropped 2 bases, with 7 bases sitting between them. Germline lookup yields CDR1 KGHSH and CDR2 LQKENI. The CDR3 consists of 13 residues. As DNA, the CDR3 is TGTGCCAGCTCACCTCCGGGAAACTATGGCTACACCTTC. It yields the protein CASSPPGNYGYTF.

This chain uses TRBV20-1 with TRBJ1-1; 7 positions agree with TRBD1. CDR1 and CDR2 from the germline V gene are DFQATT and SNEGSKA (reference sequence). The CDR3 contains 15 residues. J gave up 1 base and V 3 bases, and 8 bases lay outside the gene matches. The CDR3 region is CSARGKGQANTEAFF. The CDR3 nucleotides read TGCAGTGCTAGGGGAAAAGGACAGGCGAACACTGAAGCTTTCTTT.

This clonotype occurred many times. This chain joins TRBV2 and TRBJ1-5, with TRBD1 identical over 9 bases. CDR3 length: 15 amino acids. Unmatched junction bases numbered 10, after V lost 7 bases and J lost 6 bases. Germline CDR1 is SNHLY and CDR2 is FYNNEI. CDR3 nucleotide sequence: TGTGCCAGCACCCCGGGACAGGGAAGCGGTCAGCCCCAGCATTTT. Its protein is CASTPGQGSGQPQHF.

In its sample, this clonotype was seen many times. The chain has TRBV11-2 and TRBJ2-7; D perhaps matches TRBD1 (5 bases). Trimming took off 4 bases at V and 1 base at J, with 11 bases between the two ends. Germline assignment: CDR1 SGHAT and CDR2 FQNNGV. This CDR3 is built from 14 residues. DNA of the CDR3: TGTGCCAGCAGCTCAGGGTACCGGTCCTACGAGCAGTACTTC. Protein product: CASSSGYRSYEQYF.

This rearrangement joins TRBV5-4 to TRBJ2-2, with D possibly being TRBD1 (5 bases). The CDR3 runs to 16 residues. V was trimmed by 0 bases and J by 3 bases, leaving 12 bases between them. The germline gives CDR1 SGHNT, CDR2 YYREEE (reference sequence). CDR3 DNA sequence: TGTGCCAGCAGCTTGGAGACGACAGCCTACACCGGGGAGCTGTTTTTT. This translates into CASSLETTAYTGELFF. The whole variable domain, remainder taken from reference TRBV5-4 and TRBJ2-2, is ETGVTQSPTHLIKTRGQQVTLRCSSQSGHNTVSWYQQALGQGPQFIFQYYREEENGRGNFPPRFSGLQFPNYSSELNVNALELDDSALYLCASSLETTAYTGELFFGEGSRLTVL.

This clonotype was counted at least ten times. CDR3 sequence: CASSRGDQETQYF. Here the CDR3 DNA reads TGTGCCAGTAGTCGGGGAGATCAAGAGACCCAGTACTTC. This rearrangement joins TRBV19 to TRBJ2-5; D is perhaps TRBD2 (5 bases). Trimming pared 5 bases from V and 2 bases from J, leaving 9 bases between. Germline loops: CDR1 LNHDA, CDR2 SQIVND (reference sequence). This CDR3 spans 13 amino acids.

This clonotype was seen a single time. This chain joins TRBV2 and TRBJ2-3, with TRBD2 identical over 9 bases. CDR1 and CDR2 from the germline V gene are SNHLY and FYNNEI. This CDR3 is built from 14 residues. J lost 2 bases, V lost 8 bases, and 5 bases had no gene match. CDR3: CASSSGTNTDTQYF. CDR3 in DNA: TGTGCCAGCTCTAGCGGGACCAACACAGATACGCAGTATTTT.

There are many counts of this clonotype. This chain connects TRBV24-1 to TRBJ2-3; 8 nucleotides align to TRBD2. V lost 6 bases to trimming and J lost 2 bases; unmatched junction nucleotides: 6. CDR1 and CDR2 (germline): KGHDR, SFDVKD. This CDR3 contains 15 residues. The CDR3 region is CATSRAGGPTDTQYF. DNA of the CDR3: TGTGCCACCAGTCGGGCGGGAGGACCCACAGATACGCAGTATTTT.

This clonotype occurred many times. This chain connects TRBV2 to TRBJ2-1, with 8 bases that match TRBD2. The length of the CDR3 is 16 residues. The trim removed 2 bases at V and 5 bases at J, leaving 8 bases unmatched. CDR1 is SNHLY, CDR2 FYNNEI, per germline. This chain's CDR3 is CASSELAAGDDNEQFF. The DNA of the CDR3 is TGTGCCAGCAGTGAATTGGCAGCGGGAGACGACAATGAGCAGTTCTTC.

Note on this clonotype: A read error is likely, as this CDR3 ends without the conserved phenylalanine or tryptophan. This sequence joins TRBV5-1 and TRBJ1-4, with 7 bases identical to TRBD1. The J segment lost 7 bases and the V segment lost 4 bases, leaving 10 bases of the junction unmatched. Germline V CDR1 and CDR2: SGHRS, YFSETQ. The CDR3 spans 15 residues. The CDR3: CASSLRDSVGEKLFS. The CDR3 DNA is TGCGCCAGCAGCCTCCGGGACAGCGTGGGTGAAAAACTGTTTTCT.

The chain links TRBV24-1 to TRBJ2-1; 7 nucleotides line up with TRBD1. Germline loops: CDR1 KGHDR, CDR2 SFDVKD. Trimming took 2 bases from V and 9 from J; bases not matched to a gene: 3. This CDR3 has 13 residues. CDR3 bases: TGTGCCACCAGTGATTGGTCAGGGGGTGAGCAGTTCTTC. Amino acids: CATSDWSGGEQFF.

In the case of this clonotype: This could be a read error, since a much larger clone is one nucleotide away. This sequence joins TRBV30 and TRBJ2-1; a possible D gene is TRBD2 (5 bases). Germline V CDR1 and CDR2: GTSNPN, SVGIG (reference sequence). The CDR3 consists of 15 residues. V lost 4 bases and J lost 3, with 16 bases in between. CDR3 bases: TGTGCCTGGATGGACGTGCGAGGGCACTACAATGAGCAGTTCTTC. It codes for CAWMDVRGHYNEQFF.

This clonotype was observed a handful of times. The CDR3 loop is CASSRTHEQYF. In DNA, the CDR3 is TGTGCCAGCAGCAGAACCCACGAGCAGTACTTC. V gene TRBV12-3 or TRBV12-4 combines with J gene TRBJ2-7; D is unresolved. Trimming pared 6 bases from V and 5 bases from J, leaving 8 bases between. The CDR3 spans 11 residues.

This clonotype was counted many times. CDR3 sequence: CATSDPGLNEKLFF. Written as DNA, the CDR3 is TGTGCCACCAGTGATCCAGGGCTGAATGAAAAACTGTTTTTT. The genes are TRBV24-1 and TRBJ1-4; D might be TRBD1 (5 bases). Germline V gene data show CDR1 as KGHDR and CDR2 as SFDVKD. V was pared by 3 bases and J by 5 bases, with 9 bases between. The CDR3 totals 14 residues.

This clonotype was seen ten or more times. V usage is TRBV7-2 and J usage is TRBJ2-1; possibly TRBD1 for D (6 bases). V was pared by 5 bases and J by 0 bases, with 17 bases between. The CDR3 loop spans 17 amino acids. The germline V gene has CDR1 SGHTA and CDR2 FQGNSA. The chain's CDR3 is CASSPGVRGSSYNEQFF. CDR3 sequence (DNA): TGTGCCAGCAGCCCTGGGGTGAGGGGGAGCTCCTACAATGAGCAGTTCTTC. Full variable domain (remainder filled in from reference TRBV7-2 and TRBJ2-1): GAGVSQSPSNKVTEKGKDVELRCDPISGHTALYWYRQSLGQGLEFLIYFQGNSAPDKSGLPSDRFSAERTGGSVSTLTIQRTQQEDSAVYLCASSPGVRGSSYNEQFFGPGTRLTVL.

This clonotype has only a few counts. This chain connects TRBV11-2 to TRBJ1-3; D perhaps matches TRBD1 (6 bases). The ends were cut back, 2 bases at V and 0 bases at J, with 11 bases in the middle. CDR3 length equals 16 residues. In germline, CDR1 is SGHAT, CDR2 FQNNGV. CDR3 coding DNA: TGTGCCAGCAGCTTACAGACAGGAGGCTCTGGAAACACCATATATTTT. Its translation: CASSLQTGGSGNTIYF.

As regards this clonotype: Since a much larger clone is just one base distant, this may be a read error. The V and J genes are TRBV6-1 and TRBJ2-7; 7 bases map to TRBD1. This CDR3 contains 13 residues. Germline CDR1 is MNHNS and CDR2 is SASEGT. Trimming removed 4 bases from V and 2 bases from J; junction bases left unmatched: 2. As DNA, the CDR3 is TGTGCCAGCAGTGCTGGACAGGCCTACGAGCAGTACTTC. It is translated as CASSAGQAYEQYF.

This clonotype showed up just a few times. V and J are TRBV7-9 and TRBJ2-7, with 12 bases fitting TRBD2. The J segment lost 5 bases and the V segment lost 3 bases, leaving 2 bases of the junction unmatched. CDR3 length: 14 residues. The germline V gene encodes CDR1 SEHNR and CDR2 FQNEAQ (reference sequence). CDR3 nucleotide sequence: TGTGCCAGCAGCTTGACTAGCGGGAGAGACGAGCAGTACTTC. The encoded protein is CASSLTSGRDEQYF.

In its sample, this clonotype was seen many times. The CDR3 DNA is TGTGCCAGCAGTCCCGGACAGGTAATGGTACGCAATGAGCAGTTCTTC. It translates to CASSPGQVMVRNEQFF. This rearrangement joins TRBV28 to TRBJ2-1; 7 bases agree with TRBD1. The J segment lost 6 bases and the V segment lost 5 bases, leaving 13 bases of the junction unmatched. Germline lookup yields CDR1 MDHEN and CDR2 SYDVKM. CDR3 length equals 16 residues. Using reference TRBV28 and TRBJ2-1 for the parts outside the CDR3, the full variable domain is DVKVTQSSRYLVKRTGEKVFLECVQDMDHENMFWYRQDPGLGLRLIYFSYDVKMKEKGDIPEGYSVSREKKERFSLILESASTNQTSMYLCASSPGQVMVRNEQFFGPGTRLTVL.

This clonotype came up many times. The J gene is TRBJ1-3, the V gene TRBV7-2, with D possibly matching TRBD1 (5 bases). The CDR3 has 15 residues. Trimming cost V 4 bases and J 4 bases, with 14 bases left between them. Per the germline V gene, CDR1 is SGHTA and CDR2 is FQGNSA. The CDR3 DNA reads TGTGCCAGCAGCTCGGGACTCCGAGACGGAAACACCATATATTTT. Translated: CASSSGLRDGNTIYF.

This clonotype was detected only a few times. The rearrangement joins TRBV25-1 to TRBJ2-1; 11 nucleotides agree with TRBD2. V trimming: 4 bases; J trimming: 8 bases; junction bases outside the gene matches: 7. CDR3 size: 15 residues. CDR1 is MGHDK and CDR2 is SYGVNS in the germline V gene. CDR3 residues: CASSATSLAGDEQFF. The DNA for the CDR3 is TGTGCCAGCAGTGCAACCTCACTAGCGGGGGATGAGCAGTTCTTC.